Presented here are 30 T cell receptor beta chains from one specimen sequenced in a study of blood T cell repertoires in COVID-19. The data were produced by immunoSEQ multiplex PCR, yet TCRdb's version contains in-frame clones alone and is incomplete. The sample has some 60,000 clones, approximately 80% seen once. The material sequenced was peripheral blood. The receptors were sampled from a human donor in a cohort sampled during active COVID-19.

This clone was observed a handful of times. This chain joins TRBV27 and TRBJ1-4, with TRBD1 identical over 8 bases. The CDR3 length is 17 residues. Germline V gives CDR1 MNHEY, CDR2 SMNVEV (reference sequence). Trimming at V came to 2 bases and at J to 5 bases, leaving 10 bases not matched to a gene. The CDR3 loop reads CASSLQGQADLNEKLFF. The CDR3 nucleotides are TGTGCCAGCAGTTTACAGGGACAGGCAGACTTGAATGAAAAACTGTTTTTT.

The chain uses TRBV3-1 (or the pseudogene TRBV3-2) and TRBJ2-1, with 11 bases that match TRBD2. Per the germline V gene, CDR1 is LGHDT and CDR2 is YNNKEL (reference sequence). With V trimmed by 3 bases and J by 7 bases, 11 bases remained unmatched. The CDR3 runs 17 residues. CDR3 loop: CASSHQGVAGGGNEQFF. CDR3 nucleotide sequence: TGTGCCAGCAGCCATCAGGGCGTAGCGGGAGGGGGTAATGAGCAGTTCTTC.

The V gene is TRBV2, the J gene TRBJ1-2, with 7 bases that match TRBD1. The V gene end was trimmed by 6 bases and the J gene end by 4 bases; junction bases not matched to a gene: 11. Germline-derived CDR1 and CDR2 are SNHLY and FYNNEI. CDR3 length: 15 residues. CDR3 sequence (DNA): TGTGCCAGCAGGGATGACAGGGAGAGAGGCTATGGCTACACCTTC. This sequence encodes CASRDDRERGYGYTF. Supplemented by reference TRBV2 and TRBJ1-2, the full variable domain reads EPEVTQTPSHQVTQMGQEVILRCVPISNHLYFYWYRQILGQKVEFLVSFYNNEISEKSEIFDDQFSVERPDGSNFTLKIRSTKLEDSAMYFCASRDDRERGYGYTFGSGTRLTVV.

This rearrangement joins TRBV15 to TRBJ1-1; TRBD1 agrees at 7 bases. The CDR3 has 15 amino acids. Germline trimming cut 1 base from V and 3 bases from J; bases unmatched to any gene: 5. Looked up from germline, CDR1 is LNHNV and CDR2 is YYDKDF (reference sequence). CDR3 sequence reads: CATSRGQGVYTEAFF. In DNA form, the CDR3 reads TGTGCCACCAGCAGAGGACAGGGAGTATACACTGAAGCTTTCTTT.

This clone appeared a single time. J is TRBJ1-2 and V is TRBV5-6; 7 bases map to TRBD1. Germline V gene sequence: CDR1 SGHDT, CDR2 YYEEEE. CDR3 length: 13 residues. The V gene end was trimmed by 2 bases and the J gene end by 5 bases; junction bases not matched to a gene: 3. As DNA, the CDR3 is TGTGCCAGCAGCTTAAGACAGGGTTATGGCTACACCTTC. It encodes CASSLRQGYGYTF.

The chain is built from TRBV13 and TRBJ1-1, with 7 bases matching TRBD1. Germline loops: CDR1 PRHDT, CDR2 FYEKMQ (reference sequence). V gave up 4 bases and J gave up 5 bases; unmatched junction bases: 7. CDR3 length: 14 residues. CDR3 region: CASSSLQGMTEAFF. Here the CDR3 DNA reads TGTGCCAGCAGCTCGTTACAGGGGATGACTGAAGCTTTCTTT. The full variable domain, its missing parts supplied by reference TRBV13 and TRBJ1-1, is AAGVIQSPRHLIKEKRETATLKCYPIPRHDTVYWYQQGPGQDPQFLISFYEKMQSDKGSIPDRFSAQQFSDYHSELNMSSLELGDSALYFCASSSLQGMTEAFFGQGTRLTVV.

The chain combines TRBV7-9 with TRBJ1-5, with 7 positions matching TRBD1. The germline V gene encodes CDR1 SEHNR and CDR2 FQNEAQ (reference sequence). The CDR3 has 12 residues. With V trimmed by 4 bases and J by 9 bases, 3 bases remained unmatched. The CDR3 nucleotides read TGTGCCAGCAGCTCAGGGGACAGGCCCCAGCATTTT. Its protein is CASSSGDRPQHF.

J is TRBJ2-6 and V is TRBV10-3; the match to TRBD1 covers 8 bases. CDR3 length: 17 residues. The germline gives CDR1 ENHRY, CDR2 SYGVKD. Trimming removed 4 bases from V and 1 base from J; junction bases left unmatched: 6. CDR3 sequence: CAISGTGPSSGANVLTF. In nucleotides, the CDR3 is TGTGCCATCAGTGGGACAGGGCCTAGTTCTGGGGCCAACGTCCTGACTTTC.

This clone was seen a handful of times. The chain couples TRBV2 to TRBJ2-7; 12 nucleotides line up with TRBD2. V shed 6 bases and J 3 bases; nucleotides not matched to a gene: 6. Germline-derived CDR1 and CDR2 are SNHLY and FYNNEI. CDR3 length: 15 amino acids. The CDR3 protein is CASSQKGLAGYEQYF. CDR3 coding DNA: TGTGCCAGCAGCCAGAAGGGACTAGCGGGCTACGAGCAGTACTTC.

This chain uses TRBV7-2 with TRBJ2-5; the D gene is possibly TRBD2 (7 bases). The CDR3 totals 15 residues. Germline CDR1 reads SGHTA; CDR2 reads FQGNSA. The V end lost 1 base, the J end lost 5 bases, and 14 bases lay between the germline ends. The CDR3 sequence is CASSLVAGARETQYF. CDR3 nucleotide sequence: TGTGCCAGCAGCTTAGTTGCGGGGGCGCGGGAGACCCAGTACTTC.

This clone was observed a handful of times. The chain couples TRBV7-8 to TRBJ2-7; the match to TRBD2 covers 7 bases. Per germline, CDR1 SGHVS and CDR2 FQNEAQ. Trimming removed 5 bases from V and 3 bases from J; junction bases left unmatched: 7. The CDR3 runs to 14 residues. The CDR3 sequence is CASSNRREGYEQYF. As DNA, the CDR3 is TGTGCCAGCAGCAACCGGAGGGAGGGCTACGAGCAGTACTTC.

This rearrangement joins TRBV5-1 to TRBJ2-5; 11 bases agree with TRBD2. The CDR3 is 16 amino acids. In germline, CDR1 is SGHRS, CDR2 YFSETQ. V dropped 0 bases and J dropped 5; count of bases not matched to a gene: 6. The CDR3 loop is CASSLAGLAGVETQYF. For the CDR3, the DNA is TGCGCCAGCAGCTTGGCCGGACTAGCGGGTGTGGAGACCCAGTACTTC.

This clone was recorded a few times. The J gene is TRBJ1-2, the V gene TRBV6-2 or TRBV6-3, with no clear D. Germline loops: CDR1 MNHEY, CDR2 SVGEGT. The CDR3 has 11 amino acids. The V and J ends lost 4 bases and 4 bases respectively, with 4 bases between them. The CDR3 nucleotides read TGTGCCAGCAGTTCCTTCTATGGCTACACCTTC. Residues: CASSSFYGYTF.

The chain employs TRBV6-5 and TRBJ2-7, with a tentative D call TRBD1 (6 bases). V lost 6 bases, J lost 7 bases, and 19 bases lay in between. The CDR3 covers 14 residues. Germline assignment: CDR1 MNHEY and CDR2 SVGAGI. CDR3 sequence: CASRPRGHYGEQYF. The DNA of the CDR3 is TGTGCCAGCAGACCAAGGGGACACTACGGGGAGCAGTACTTC.

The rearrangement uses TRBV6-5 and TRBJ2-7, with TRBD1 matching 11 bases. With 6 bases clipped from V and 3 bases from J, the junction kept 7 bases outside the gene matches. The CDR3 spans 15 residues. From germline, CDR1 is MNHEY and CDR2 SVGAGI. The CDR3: CASRPRDRGIYEQYF. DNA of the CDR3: TGTGCCAGCAGACCCCGGGACAGGGGGATCTACGAGCAGTACTTC.

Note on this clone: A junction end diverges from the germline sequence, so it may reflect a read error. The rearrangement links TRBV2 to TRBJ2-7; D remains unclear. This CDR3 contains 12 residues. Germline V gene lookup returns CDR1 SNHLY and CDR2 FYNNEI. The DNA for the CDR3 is TGTGCCAGCAGGGAAGATTTATACGAGCAGTACTTC. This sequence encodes CASREDLYEQYF.

This CDR3 reads CASSKCQGRVEQYF. The CDR3 bases are TGTGCCAGCAGCAAATGCCAGGGAAGGGTCGAGCAGTACTTC. This chain joins TRBV21-1 and TRBJ2-7; the listed D gene, TRBD1, was not tested against the DNA. TRBV21-1 is flagged as a pseudogene. The CDR3 totals 14 residues.

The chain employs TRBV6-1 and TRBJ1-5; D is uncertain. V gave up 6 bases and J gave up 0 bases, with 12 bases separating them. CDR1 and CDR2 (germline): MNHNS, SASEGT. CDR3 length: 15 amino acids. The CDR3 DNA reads TGTGCCAGCAGCGTATTGAGCGTTAGCAATCAGCCCCAGCATTTT. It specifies CASSVLSVSNQPQHF.

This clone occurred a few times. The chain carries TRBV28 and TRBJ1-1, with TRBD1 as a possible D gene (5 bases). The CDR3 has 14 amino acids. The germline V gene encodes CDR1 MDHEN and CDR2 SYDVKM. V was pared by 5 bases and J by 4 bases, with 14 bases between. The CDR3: CASSPLTEPTEAFF. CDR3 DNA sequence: TGTGCCAGCAGTCCCCTGACAGAACCCACTGAAGCTTTCTTT.

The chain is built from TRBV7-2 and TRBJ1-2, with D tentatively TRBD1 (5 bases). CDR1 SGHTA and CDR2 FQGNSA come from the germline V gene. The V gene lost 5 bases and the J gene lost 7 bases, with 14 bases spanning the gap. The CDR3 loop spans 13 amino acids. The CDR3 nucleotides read TGTGCCAGCAGCCCGGCAAATAGGGGTGGCTACACCTTC. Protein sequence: CASSPANRGGYTF.

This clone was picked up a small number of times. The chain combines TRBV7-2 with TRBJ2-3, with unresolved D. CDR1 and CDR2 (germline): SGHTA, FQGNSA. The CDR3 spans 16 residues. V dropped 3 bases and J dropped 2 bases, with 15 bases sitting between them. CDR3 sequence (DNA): TGTGCCAGCAGCTTTAGTCCCTACGCCCCCACAGATACGCAGTATTTT. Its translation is CASSFSPYAPTDTQYF.

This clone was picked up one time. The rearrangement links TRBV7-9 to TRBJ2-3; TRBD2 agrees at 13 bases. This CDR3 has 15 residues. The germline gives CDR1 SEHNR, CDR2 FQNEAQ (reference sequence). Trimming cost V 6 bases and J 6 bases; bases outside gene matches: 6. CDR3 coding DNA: TGTGCCAGCAGTCAACTAGCGGGGGGGTTGGATACGCAGTATTTT. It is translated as CASSQLAGGLDTQYF. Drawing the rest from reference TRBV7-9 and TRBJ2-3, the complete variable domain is DTGVSQNPRHKITKRGQNVTFRCDPISEHNRLYWYRQTLGQGPEFLTYFQNEAQLEKSRLLSDRFSAERPKGSFSTLEIQRTEQGDSAMYLCASSQLAGGLDTQYFGPGTRLTVL.

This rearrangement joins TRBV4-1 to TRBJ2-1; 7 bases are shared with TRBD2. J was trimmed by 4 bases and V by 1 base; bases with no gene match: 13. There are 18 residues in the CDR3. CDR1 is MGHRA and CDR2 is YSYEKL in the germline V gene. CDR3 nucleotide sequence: TGCGCCAGCAGCCAAGGCGGGAGCGGGTTTAGTATTTACAATGAGCAGTTCTTC. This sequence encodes CASSQGGSGFSIYNEQFF.

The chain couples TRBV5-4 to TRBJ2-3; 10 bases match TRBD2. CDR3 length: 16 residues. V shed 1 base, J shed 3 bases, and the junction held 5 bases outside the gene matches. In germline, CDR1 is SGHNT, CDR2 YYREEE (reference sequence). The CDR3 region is CASSLLLAGKTDTQYF. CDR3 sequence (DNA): TGTGCCAGCAGCTTGCTACTAGCGGGGAAGACAGATACGCAGTATTTT.

Here the CDR3 reads CASSAALGYEQYF. CDR3 in DNA: TGTGCCAGTAGTGCGGCGCTAGGCTACGAGCAGTACTTC. The rearrangement links TRBV19 to TRBJ2-7; D is undetermined. Germline V gives CDR1 LNHDA, CDR2 SQIVND (reference sequence). The CDR3 is 13 residues long. Trimming left V 5 bases short and J 3 bases short, with 11 bases between.

The CDR3 DNA follows: TGTGCCAGCAGCTTTGGACCGGGACTAGCTTACAATGAGCAGTTCTTC. Translating gives CASSFGPGLAYNEQFF. This chain uses TRBV12-1 with TRBJ2-1; the listed D gene, TRBD2, was not tested against the DNA. TRBV12-1 is deemed a pseudogene. This CDR3 comprises 16 residues.

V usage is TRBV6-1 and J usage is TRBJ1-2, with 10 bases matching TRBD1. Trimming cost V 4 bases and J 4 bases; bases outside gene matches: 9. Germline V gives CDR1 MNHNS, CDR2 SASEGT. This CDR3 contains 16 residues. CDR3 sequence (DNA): TGTGCCAGCAGTGCCCGGACAGGGGGTCCCCCCTATGGCTACACCTTC. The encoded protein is CASSARTGGPPYGYTF.

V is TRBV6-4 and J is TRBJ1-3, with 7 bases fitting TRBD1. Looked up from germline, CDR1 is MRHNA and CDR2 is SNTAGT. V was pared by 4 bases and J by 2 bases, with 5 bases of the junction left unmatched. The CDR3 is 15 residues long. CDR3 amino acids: CASSAGTAAGNTIYF. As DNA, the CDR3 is TGTGCCAGCAGTGCCGGGACAGCGGCTGGAAACACCATATATTTT.

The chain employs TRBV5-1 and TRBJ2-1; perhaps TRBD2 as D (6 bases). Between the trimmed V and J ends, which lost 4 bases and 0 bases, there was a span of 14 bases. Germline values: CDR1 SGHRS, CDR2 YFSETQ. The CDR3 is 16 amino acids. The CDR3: CASSVWGESSYNEQFF. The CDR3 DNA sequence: TGCGCCAGCAGCGTTTGGGGGGAGAGCTCCTACAATGAGCAGTTCTTC.

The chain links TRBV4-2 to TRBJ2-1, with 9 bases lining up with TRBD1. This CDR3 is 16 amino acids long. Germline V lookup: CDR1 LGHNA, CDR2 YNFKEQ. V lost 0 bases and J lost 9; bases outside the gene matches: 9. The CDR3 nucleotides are TGTGCCAGCAGCCAAGAAGGGACCGGGACAGGGAGTGAGCAGTTCTTC. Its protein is CASSQEGTGTGSEQFF.